The T cell receptor beta chain described here comes from a study of shared clonotypes between healthy human individuals. Study-wide results and limits: The study found approximately 5% of naive CD4 clonotypes shared across a handful of donors. An expected dependence of interdonor clonotype sharing on sequencing depth was noted.

The method was immunoSEQ multiplex PCR; TCRdb's version includes in-frame clones alone and lacks a portion of them. The sample yields some 740,000 clones, 92% seen once. It was CD45RO-negative cells, positively selected for CCR7, that made up naive CD8 cells, with terminally differentiated effector memory CD45RA+ cells excluded. Concerning this clone itself: Its target is not known.

The material sequenced was naive CD8+ T cells sorted from blood. This receptor was taken from a man aged 30 to 45 in good health.

The DNA of the CDR3 is TGTGCCAGCAGTCGGACTAGCGAGAACACCGGGGAGCTGTTTTTT. This translates into CASSRTSENTGELFF. The rearrangement uses TRBV28 and TRBJ2-2; 9 nucleotides line up with TRBD2. The CDR3 covers 15 residues. Per the germline V gene, CDR1 is MDHEN and CDR2 is SYDVKM. Trimming took 5 bases from V and 1 from J; bases not matched to a gene: 2. Complete variable domain (other parts from reference TRBV28 and TRBJ2-2): DVKVTQSSRYLVKRTGEKVFLECVQDMDHENMFWYRQDPGLGLRLIYFSYDVKMKEKGDIPEGYSVSREKKERFSLILESASTNQTSMYLCASSRTSENTGELFFGEGSRLTVL.